The rows below give T cell receptor beta chains drawn from one sample of a study of siplizumab effects on memory and regulatory T cells. Only in-frame clones appear in the TCRdb table, and some are missing; sequencing was by immunoSEQ multiplex PCR. The table includes about 69,000 clones, approximately 88% detected once. Sequenced: Tregs sorted from blood. The receptor source for this set is a human donor in good health. Each CDR3 is given with its conserved first and last residue. The D gene is left open where the match is weak. Clone sizes are given selectively: once, few, many, or a class where the clone is expanded.

V gene	clone size	J gene	D gene	CDR3 protein	CDR3 DNA
TRBV7-9	.	TRBJ1-4	.	CASSLTDNNEKLFF	TGTGCCAGCAGCCTGACAGATAATAATGAAAAACTGTTTTTT
TRBV7-2	.	TRBJ2-1	.	CASSLYGDEQFF	TGTGCCAGCAGCTTGTATGGCGATGAGCAGTTCTTC
TRBV5-6	.	TRBJ2-7	.	CASSLDPGTYEQYF	TGTGCCAGCAGCTTGGACCCAGGGACCTACGAGCAGTACTTC
TRBV30	.	TRBJ2-3	.	CAWSYSTDTQYF	TGTGCCTGGAGTTACAGCACAGATACGCAGTATTTT
TRBV19	.	TRBJ2-2	.	CASSSPRGGGPRVGELFF	TGTGCCAGTAGTTCCCCGAGAGGGGGAGGGCCAAGAGTCGGGGAGCTGTTTTTT
TRBV13	.	TRBJ2-5	TRBD1	CASRRGLQETQYF	TGTGCCAGCAGGAGGGGGCTTCAAGAGACCCAGTACTTC
TRBV7-2	.	TRBJ2-6	.	CASSLSPSGANVLTF	TGTGCCAGCAGCTTAAGTCCATCTGGGGCCAACGTCCTGACTTTC
TRBV7-2	.	TRBJ1-1	.	CASSLPRLGSNTEAFF	TGTGCCAGCAGCCTACCCCGACTGGGGTCGAACACTGAAGCTTTCTTT
TRBV5-4	.	TRBJ1-1	.	CASSQMGFNTEAFF	TGTGCCAGCAGCCAAATGGGTTTCAACACTGAAGCTTTCTTT
TRBV28	.	TRBJ2-7	.	CASSLLGRNFYEQYF	TGTGCCAGCAGTTTACTTGGCAGGAACTTCTACGAGCAGTACTTC
TRBV7-9	.	TRBJ2-1	.	CASSFGGAQQFF	TGTGCCAGCAGCTTCGGTGGGGCGCAGCAGTTCTTC
TRBV30	.	TRBJ1-5	TRBD1	CAWSGRDRGWSNQPQHF	TGTGCCTGGAGTGGCCGGGACAGGGGATGGAGCAATCAGCCCCAGCATTTT
TRBV7-7	.	TRBJ2-1	TRBD2	CASSVGLAGTYNEQFF	TGTGCTAGCAGCGTGGGACTAGCGGGAACTTACAATGAGCAGTTCTTC
TRBV4-2	.	TRBJ2-1	TRBD2	CASSQRTSGSSYNEQFF	TGTGCCAGCAGTCAAAGGACTAGCGGGAGTTCCTACAATGAGCAGTTCTTC
TRBV6-1	.	TRBJ2-7	.	CASARYRAYEQYF	TGTGCCAGCGCCAGGTACAGGGCCTACGAGCAGTACTTC
TRBV7-2	.	TRBJ2-1	.	CASSFVARWNEQFF	TGTGCCAGCAGCTTCGTTGCCCGTTGGAATGAGCAGTTCTTC
TRBV19	.	TRBJ2-6	TRBD2	CASSIRFSGYSGANVLTF	TGTGCCAGTAGTATTAGGTTTAGCGGGTACTCTGGGGCCAACGTCCTGACTTTC
TRBV9	.	TRBJ1-1	TRBD1	CASSSDRDTEAFF	TGTGCCAGCAGTTCAGACAGGGACACTGAAGCTTTCTTT
TRBV15	.	TRBJ2-3	.	CATSRGLAKYF	TGTGCCACCAGCAGAGGGCTAGCCAAGTATTTT
TRBV10-3	once	TRBJ2-7	.	CAISENYEQYF	TGTGCCATCAGTGAGAACTACGAGCAGTACTTC
TRBV7-8	.	TRBJ2-6	.	CASSRGGQVSGANVLTF	TGTGCCAGCAGCCGTGGAGGGCAGGTCTCTGGGGCCAACGTCCTGACTTTC
TRBV5-1	once	TRBJ1-1	.	CASSFSAQNTEAFF	TGCGCCAGCAGCTTCTCTGCTCAGAACACTGAAGCTTTCTTT
TRBV27	few	TRBJ2-7	.	CASSFSSGYSYEQYF	TGTGCCAGCAGTTTCTCGAGCGGGTACTCCTACGAGCAGTACTTC
TRBV30	once	TRBJ2-7	.	CAWRRTRGYEQYF	TGTGCCTGGAGGCGAACCCGAGGGTACGAGCAGTACTTC
TRBV10-3	.	TRBJ1-3	.	CAISESPGKGNTIYF	TGTGCCATCAGTGAGTCTCCAGGGAAGGGAAACACCATATATTTT
TRBV5-5	.	TRBJ2-2	.	CASSPVGGTAGELFF	TGTGCCAGCAGCCCAGTGGGCGGGACTGCCGGGGAGCTGTTTTTT
TRBV25-1	.	TRBJ2-5	.	CATRGGQQTQYF	TGTGCCACCCGAGGGGGACAACAGACCCAGTACTTC